Included here is one T cell receptor beta chain sequence, with context. The data belong to a study of blood T cell repertoires in COVID-19. Overall study context: COVID-19 samples, acute and convalescent, were from the United States, Italy and Spain. The analysed material was cDNA or gDNA that came from T cells, B-cell-depleted T cells, or PBMCs.

Per the original methods: Estimated nucleated cell counts came from reference gene primer amplification. Repertoires were generated with immunoSEQ multiplex PCR, while TCRdb's copy carries only in-frame clones and drops some. V and J calls and clone size come straight from that table; D and trimming were deduced from the DNA. The repertoire has about 76,000 clones, approximately 80% of them found once; the top ten carry roughly 18%. The CDR3 is 17 amino acids. The V segment lost 4 bases and the J segment 5 bases; nucleotides outside the gene matches: 12. Looked up from germline, CDR1 is SGHRS and CDR2 is YFSETQ.

This rearrangement joins TRBV5-1 to TRBJ1-1; TRBD1 matches at 12 bases. This sequence was found in a woman aged 60-70 years with acute or convalescent COVID-19. The source material was peripheral blood. The CDR3 DNA reads TGCGCCAGCAGCCCTGGGACAGGGGGCTCGGGGAGGACTGAAGCTTTCTTT. This sequence encodes CASSPGTGGSGRTEAFF. Full variable domain (missing parts from reference TRBV5-1 and TRBJ1-1): KAGVTQTPRYLIKTRGQQVTLSCSPISGHRSVSWYQQTPGQGLQFLFEYFSETQRNKGNFPGRFSGRQFSNSRSEMNVSTLELGDSALYLCASSPGTGGSGRTEAFFGQGTRLTVV.